The 3 T cell receptor beta chains reported below all come from one sample, sequenced in a study of blood T cell repertoires in COVID-19. Profiled with immunoSEQ multiplex PCR; TCRdb holds only in-frame clones, not every one. The sample contains around 100,000 clones, about four fifths of which appear only once. Material: peripheral blood. Receptors originate from an elderly man with COVID-19, enrolled during active disease.

DNA of the CDR3: TGCAGCGTTGCTGGGGGGTCGGTCTCCGGCTCCTACGAGCAGTACTTC. Translated, it gives CSVAGGSVSGSYEQYF. The chain employs TRBV29-1 and TRBJ2-7; D perhaps matches TRBD2 (6 bases). This CDR3 has 16 amino acids. V lost 4 bases and J lost 0, with 19 bases in between. Germline V lookup: CDR1 SQVTM, CDR2 ANQGSEA.

This clone was observed a handful of times. The rearrangement links TRBV20-1 to TRBJ1-4, with D possibly matching TRBD1 (5 bases). Trimming shortened V by 3 bases and J by 2 bases, and 10 bases separated the two germline ends. The CDR3 is made up of 14 amino acids. The germline gives CDR1 DFQATT, CDR2 SNEGSKA (reference sequence). Written as DNA, the CDR3 is TGCAGTGCTAGTAGCGGGGCCACTAATGAAAAACTGTTTTTT. Its protein product is CSASSGATNEKLFF.

The chain employs TRBV30 and TRBJ1-6; maybe TRBD1 (5 bases). CDR3 length equals 15 residues. The germline V gene has CDR1 GTSNPN and CDR2 SVGIG (reference sequence). V lost 4 bases and J 7 bases, leaving 17 bases between the germline ends. CDR3 DNA sequence: TGTGCCTGGACAGGGCGTATGAGATTGAATTCACCCCTCCACTTT. Translating it yields CAWTGRMRLNSPLHF.